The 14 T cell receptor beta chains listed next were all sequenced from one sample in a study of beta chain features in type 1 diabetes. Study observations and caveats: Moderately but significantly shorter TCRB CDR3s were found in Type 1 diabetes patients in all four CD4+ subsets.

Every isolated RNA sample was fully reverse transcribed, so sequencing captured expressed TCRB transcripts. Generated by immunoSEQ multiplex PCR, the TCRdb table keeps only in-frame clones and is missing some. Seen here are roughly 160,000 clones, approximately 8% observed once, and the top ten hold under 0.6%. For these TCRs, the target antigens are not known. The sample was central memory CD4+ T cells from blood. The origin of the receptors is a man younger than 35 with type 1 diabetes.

CDR3 sequence: CASSKVRGQGYGYTF. DNA for the CDR3: TGTGCCAGCAGCAAAGTTAGGGGACAGGGGTATGGCTACACCTTC. V and J are TRBV21-1 and TRBJ1-2; whether TRBD1, the table's D call, matches the DNA was not checked. TRBV21-1 is given as a pseudogene. The CDR3 totals 15 residues.

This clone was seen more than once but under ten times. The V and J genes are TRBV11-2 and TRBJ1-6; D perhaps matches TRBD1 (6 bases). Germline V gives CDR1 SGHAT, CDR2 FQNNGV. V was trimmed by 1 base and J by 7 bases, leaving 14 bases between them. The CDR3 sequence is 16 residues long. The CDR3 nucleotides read TGTGCCAGCAGCTTAGCCTCAGGGGTCGGGAATTCACCCCTCCACTTT. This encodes CASSLASGVGNSPLHF.

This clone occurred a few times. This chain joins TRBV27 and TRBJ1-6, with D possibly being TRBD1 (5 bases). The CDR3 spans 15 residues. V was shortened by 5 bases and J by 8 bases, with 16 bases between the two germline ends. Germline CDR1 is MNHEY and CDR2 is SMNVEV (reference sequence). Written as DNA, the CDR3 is TGTGCCAGCAGTAAGATTTTGACAGCTTATTCACCCCTCCACTTT. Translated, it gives CASSKILTAYSPLHF.

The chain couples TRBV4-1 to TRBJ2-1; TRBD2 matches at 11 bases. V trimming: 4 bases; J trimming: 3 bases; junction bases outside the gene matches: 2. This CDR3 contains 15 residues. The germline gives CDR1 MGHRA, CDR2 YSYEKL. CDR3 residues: CASSPGTSGYNEQFF. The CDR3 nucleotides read TGCGCCAGCAGCCCCGGGACTAGCGGCTACAATGAGCAGTTCTTC.

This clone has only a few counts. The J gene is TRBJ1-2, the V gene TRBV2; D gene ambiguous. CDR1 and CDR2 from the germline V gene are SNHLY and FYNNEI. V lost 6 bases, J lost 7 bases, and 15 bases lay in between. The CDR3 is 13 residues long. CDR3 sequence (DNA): TGTGCCAGCAGCCCCAGTGCGCGGGGTGGCTACACCTTC. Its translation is CASSPSARGGYTF.

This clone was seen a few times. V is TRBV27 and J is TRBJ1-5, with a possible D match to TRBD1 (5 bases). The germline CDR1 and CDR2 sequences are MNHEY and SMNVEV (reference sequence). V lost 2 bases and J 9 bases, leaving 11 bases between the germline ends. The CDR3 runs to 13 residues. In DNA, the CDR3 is TGTGCCAGCAGTTTAGGGGGGGAGTCGCCCCAGCATTTT. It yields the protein CASSLGGESPQHF.

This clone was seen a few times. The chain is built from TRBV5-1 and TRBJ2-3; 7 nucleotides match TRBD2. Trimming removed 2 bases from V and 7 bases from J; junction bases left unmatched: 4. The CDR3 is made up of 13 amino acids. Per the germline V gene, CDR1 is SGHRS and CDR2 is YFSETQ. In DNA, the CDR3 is TGCGCCAGCAGCTTCGCGGGGGAGAATACGCAGTATTTT. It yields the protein CASSFAGENTQYF.

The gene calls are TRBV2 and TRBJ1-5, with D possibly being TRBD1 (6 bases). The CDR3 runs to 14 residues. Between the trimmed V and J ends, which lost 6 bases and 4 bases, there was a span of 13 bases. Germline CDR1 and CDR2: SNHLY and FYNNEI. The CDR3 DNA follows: TGTGCCAGCAGGGGGGCGGAGAGTAATCAGCCCCAGCATTTT. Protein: CASRGAESNQPQHF.

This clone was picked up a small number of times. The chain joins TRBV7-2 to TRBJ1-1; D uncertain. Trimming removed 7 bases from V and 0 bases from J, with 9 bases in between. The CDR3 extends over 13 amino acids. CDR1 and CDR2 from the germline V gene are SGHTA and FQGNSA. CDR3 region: CASKEGMNTEAFF. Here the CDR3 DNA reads TGTGCCAGCAAAGAGGGCATGAACACTGAAGCTTTCTTT.

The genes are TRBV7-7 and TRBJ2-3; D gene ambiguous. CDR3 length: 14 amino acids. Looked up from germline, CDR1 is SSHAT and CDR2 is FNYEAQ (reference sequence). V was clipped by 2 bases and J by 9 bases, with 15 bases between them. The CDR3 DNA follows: TGTGCCAGCAGCTTACAGGCTCTTCGGAAGACGCAGTATTTT. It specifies CASSLQALRKTQYF.

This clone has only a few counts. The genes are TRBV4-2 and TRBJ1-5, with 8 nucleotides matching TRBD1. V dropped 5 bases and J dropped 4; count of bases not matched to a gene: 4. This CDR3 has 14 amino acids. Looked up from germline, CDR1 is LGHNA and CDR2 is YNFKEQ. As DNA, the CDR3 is TGTGCCAGCAGCGTAGACAGGGGTAATCAGCCCCAGCATTTT. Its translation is CASSVDRGNQPQHF.

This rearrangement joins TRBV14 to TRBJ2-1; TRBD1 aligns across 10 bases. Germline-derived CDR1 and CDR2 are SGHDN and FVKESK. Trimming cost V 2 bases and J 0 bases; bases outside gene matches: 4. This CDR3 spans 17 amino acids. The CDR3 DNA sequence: TGTGCCAGCAGCCAATCGGACAGGGGGGGCTCCTACAATGAGCAGTTCTTC. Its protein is CASSQSDRGGSYNEQFF.

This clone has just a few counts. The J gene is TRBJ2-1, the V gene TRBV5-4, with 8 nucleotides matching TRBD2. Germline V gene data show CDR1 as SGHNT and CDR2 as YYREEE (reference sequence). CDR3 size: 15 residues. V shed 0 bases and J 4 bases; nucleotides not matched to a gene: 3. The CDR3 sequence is CASSLGAGGYNEQFF. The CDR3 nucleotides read TGTGCCAGCAGCTTGGGGGCGGGGGGTTACAATGAGCAGTTCTTC. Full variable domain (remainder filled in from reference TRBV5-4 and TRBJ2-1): ETGVTQSPTHLIKTRGQQVTLRCSSQSGHNTVSWYQQALGQGPQFIFQYYREEENGRGNFPPRFSGLQFPNYSSELNVNALELDDSALYLCASSLGAGGYNEQFFGPGTRLTVL.

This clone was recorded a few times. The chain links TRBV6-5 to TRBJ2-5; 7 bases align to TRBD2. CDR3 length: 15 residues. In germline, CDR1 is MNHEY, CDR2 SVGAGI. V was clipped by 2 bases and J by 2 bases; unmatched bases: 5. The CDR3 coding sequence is TGTGCCAGCAGTTACGGGCTAGCGGAGCAAGAGACCCAGTACTTC. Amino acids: CASSYGLAEQETQYF.